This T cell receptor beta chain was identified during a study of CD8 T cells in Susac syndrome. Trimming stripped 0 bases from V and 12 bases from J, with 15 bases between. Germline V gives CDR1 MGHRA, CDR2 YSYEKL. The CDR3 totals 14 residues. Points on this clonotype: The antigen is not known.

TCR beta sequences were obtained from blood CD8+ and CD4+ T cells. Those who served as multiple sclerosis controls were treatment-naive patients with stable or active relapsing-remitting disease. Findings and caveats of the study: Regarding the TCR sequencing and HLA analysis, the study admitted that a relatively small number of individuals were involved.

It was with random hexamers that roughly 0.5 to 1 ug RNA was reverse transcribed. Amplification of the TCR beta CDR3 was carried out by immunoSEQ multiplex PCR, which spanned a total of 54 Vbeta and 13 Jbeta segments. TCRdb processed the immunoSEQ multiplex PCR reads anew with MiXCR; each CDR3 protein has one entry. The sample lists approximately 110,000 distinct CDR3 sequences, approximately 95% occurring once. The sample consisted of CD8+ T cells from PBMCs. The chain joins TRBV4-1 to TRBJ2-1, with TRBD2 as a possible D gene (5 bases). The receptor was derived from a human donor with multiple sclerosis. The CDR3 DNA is TGCGCCAGCAGCCAAGATTCGGGAACGTTTGGGCAGTTCTTC. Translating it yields CASSQDSGTFGQFF.